Sequencing of this TCR beta chain was carried out in a study of read filtering for tumor transcriptome and immune sequencing. From 300 to 450 ng of RNA, a library with molecular barcoded alpha/delta and beta/gamma adaptors was made. Using its own MiXCR run on the reads, TCRdb lists one record per CDR3 protein. The profile covers roughly 67,000 distinct CDR3 sequences, with about 19% appearing a single time and 11% taken by the ten largest. The germline gives CDR1 LNHDA, CDR2 SQIVND (reference sequence). The CDR3 is made up of 19 amino acids. The V gene end was trimmed by 5 bases and the J gene end by 0 bases; junction bases not matched to a gene: 15. On this clonotype: A read error may explain this, as a much larger clone is one base away.

The chain employs TRBV19 and TRBJ1-5, with TRBD1 matching 8 bases. Sequencing input: a population of CD138-negative cells sorted from bone marrow. This sequence originates from a donor aged 40 or over with multiple myeloma. CDR3 coding DNA: TGTGCCAGTAGTGTCTCGGCGACAGGGGTCGACTATAGCAATCAGCCCCAGCATTTT. It specifies CASSVSATGVDYSNQPQHF.